This T cell receptor (beta chain) was profiled in a study of PD-1 blockade in mismatch repair-deficient tumors. A note on this clone: Its antigen remains unidentified.

Study results and caveats: After pembrolizumab, tumor-resident clones rose rapidly, then generally contracted before radiologic responses.

All patients were mismatch repair deficient, assessed by either PCR or immunohistochemistry. The TCR-sequenced patients were a few responders to pembrolizumab. Libraries were prepared by immunoSEQ multiplex PCR; TCRdb keeps only in-frame clonotypes and omits some of them. This sample has approximately 37,000 clones, with 70% to 90% found just once. The germline CDR1 and CDR2 sequences are LNHDA and SQIVND (reference sequence). The junction had 9 bases not matched to a gene; V was cut back by 6 bases and J by 3 bases. This CDR3 has 15 residues. This receptor was taken from an adult with mismatch repair-deficient cancer. The V gene is TRBV19, the J gene TRBJ2-7; 9 bases are shared with TRBD1. Sequences were derived from peripheral blood, sampled 76 weeks after starting pembrolizumab. The DNA of the CDR3 is TGTGCCAGTAGCTTGCGAAGACAGGGGGTCTACGAGCAGTACTTC. It yields the protein CASSLRRQGVYEQYF.